The T cell receptor (beta chain) described here comes from a study of early T cells in non-severe SARS-CoV-2 infection. Looking at the study overall: Sequenced material consisted of bulk RNA (from unsorted whole blood), and chains were unpaired. Findings and caveats of the study: In VDJdb matching, anti-spike CD8 responses were favored while private and CD4 specificities went missing.

There are many counts of this clonotype. The antigen is unknown. As part of library construction, unique molecular identifiers were attached to individual cDNA molecules. TCRdb itself ran the 5' RACE reads through MiXCR, one entry per CDR3 protein. The sample lists 20,000 to 25,000 distinct CDR3 sequences, 5.3% occurring once. V lost 5 bases to trimming and J lost 0 bases, with 14 bases between them. The germline V gene has CDR1 MNHEY and CDR2 SVGEGT. There are 15 residues in the CDR3. This receptor was identified in an adult who was a healthcare worker with PCR-confirmed SARS-CoV-2 infection or an uninfected control (not recorded which). V is TRBV6-2 or TRBV6-3 and J is TRBJ2-7, with TRBD1 as a possible D gene (6 bases). The sample comprised whole blood. DNA of the CDR3: TGTGCCAGCAGTCCAGGGACGGACAGCTCCTACGAGCAGTACTTC. Its protein product is CASSPGTDSSYEQYF.